The present T cell receptor beta chain was sequenced within a study of human T cells and chemical hapten exposure. This clonotype was observed at least ten times. Its specificity is unknown. The time point was: healthy volunteer bleed at 2 weeks. Unfractionated whole blood was the source of the extracted total RNA. TCRdb reprocessed the RACE reads with MiXCR, giving one entry per CDR3 protein. The repertoire consists of some 45,000 distinct CDR3 sequences, with 4% to 4.5% occurring once and the leading ten covering approximately 6.3%. Study results and limitations: The study found that DPC sensitization did not change TCRs above 1 in 1000 frequency.

Sequenced input: whole blood. This sequence was found in a human donor in good health. Some clones in this sample may be carry-over from other donors' samples.

CDR3 amino acids: CASSRGPETDSYEQYF. In DNA form, the CDR3 reads TGCGCCAGCAGCAGAGGCCCCGAGACTGATTCCTACGAGCAGTACTTC. The chain joins TRBV5-1 to TRBJ2-7, with D hard to call. V shed 4 bases and J shed 1 base, with 18 bases lying between them. Germline V gene sequence: CDR1 SGHRS, CDR2 YFSETQ. The CDR3 runs 16 residues.